This record looks at one T cell receptor (beta chain) sequence and its context. Its antigen remains unidentified. Quantitative molecular-barcoded 5'-RACE generated the TCR beta libraries. Using its own MiXCR run on the 5' RACE reads, TCRdb lists one record per CDR3 protein. The sample yields about 350,000 distinct CDR3 sequences, 20% to 25% seen once. The data were obtained in a study of CD8 T cells in ankylosing spondylitis. Germline loops: CDR1 DFQATT, CDR2 SNEGSKA (reference sequence). Trimming shortened V by 3 bases and J by 4 bases, and 3 bases separated the two germline ends. This CDR3 is built from 11 residues. Notes on the study in general: Reactive arthritis synovial fluid and blood previously showed some of these motif variants. Seemingly distinctive of ankylosing spondylitis blood was a TCR beta motif formed by eight highly homologous variants. Reported data indicate significant enrichment of disease-linked clones within matched ankylosing spondylitis synovial fluid.

The source is a male donor with ankylosing spondylitis or in good health (not recorded which). The chain employs TRBV20-1 and TRBJ2-2; D remains unclear. The sequenced sample consisted of blood, either unsorted or a sorted T cell fraction (not recorded which). CDR3: CSARFTGELFF. CDR3 sequence (DNA): TGCAGTGCTAGGTTCACCGGGGAGCTGTTTTTT.